Listed below are T cell receptor beta chains from one sample, sequenced in a study of cytomegalovirus exposure and HLA in healthy donors. Only in-frame clones appear in the TCRdb table, and some are missing; sequencing was by immunoSEQ multiplex PCR. This sample yields around 40,000 clones, of which roughly 80% are seen a single time; more than 1.3% belongs to the top ten. The specimen was PBMCs. These receptors were obtained from a young man in good health and CMV-seronegative. CDR3s include the opening cysteine and the closing phenylalanine or tryptophan. The order of the fields is CDR3 length, J gene, V gene, clone size, CDR3 protein. Clone size is given for some rows only: seen once, a few or many times, or a class if the clone is expanded.

len: 15
j_gene: TRBJ2-3
v_gene: TRBV11-2
abundance: -
CDR3aa: CASSFSGRGTDTQYF

len: 16
j_gene: TRBJ2-1
v_gene: TRBV7-9
abundance: few
CDR3aa: CASSLALGTSGYEQFF

len: 16
j_gene: TRBJ1-1
v_gene: TRBV28
abundance: -
CDR3aa: CASRFYGGSVNTEAFF

len: 15
j_gene: TRBJ2-4
v_gene: TRBV4-3
abundance: -
CDR3aa: CASSQDDGLANIQYF

len: 16
j_gene: TRBJ2-7
v_gene: TRBV27
abundance: -
CDR3aa: CASSSTLAGASYEQYF

len: 14
j_gene: TRBJ2-6
v_gene: TRBV27
abundance: few
CDR3aa: CASSLANGANVLTF

len: 15
j_gene: TRBJ1-3
v_gene: TRBV7-2
abundance: -
CDR3aa: CASSLGPDSGNTIYF

len: 16
j_gene: TRBJ1-1
v_gene: TRBV7-2
abundance: once
CDR3aa: CASTHSVGTGGTEAFF

len: 15
j_gene: TRBJ2-3
v_gene: TRBV27
abundance: -
CDR3aa: CASSRLLAGVDTQYF

len: 15
j_gene: TRBJ2-7
v_gene: TRBV27
abundance: few
CDR3aa: CASSKLAGKSYEQYF

len: 16
j_gene: TRBJ2-1
v_gene: TRBV19
abundance: -
CDR3aa: CASSIWGGISYNEQFF

len: 15
j_gene: TRBJ2-7
v_gene: TRBV5-4
abundance: -
CDR3aa: CASSFAHFAGNEQYF

len: 15
j_gene: TRBJ2-7
v_gene: TRBV5-6
abundance: -
CDR3aa: CASSPVTGGPHEQYF

len: 14
j_gene: TRBJ2-3
v_gene: TRBV2
abundance: -
CDR3aa: CASSMNSYTDTQYF

len: 17
j_gene: TRBJ2-7
v_gene: TRBV10-1
abundance: few
CDR3aa: CASSVPNPGSPRAEQYF

len: 10
j_gene: TRBJ2-7
v_gene: TRBV28
abundance: -
CDR3aa: CASSGQGQYF

len: 14
j_gene: TRBJ2-7
v_gene: TRBV4-3
abundance: -
CDR3aa: CASSHDRARYEQYF

len: 16
j_gene: TRBJ1-2
v_gene: TRBV7-8
abundance: few
CDR3aa: CASSPPMRGAVYGYTF

len: 17
j_gene: TRBJ2-1
v_gene: TRBV27
abundance: -
CDR3aa: CASSLSIAVSSYNEQFF

len: 16
j_gene: TRBJ1-2
v_gene: TRBV4-2
abundance: -
CDR3aa: CASSQDQDPPAGGYTF

len: 14
j_gene: TRBJ1-2
v_gene: TRBV7-9
abundance: -
CDR3aa: CASSPPSGNYGYTF

len: 16
j_gene: TRBJ1-3
v_gene: TRBV7-2
abundance: -
CDR3aa: CASSVSGGEVGNTIYF

len: 15
j_gene: TRBJ1-1
v_gene: TRBV7-2
abundance: -
CDR3aa: CASSKRTTTATEAFF

len: 15
j_gene: TRBJ2-3
v_gene: TRBV7-2
abundance: -
CDR3aa: CASSFASGKLDTQYF

len: 16
j_gene: TRBJ2-2
v_gene: TRBV6-1
abundance: -
CDR3aa: CASSVGRRAGTGELFF

len: 14
j_gene: TRBJ2-1
v_gene: TRBV9
abundance: -
CDR3aa: CASSVGLAIGEQFF

len: 12
j_gene: TRBJ2-7
v_gene: TRBV10-3
abundance: -
CDR3aa: CAISAHGSEQYF

len: 15
j_gene: TRBJ2-3
v_gene: TRBV28
abundance: -
CDR3aa: CASRPWGQGTDTQYF

len: 17
j_gene: TRBJ2-7
v_gene: TRBV6-4
abundance: -
CDR3aa: CASSARAGGGINDEQYF

len: 15
j_gene: TRBJ1-5
v_gene: TRBV2
abundance: -
CDR3aa: CASSEGRGRNQPQHF

len: 19
j_gene: TRBJ2-3
v_gene: TRBV27
abundance: -
CDR3aa: CASSSGLAVLRSNADTQYF

len: 12
j_gene: TRBJ2-1
v_gene: TRBV13
abundance: -
CDR3aa: CASSYGGAEQFF

len: 17
j_gene: TRBJ2-7
v_gene: TRBV19
abundance: -
CDR3aa: CASSIDRGREYLYEQYF

len: 13
j_gene: TRBJ2-7
v_gene: TRBV6-5
abundance: -
CDR3aa: CASSYEVGYEQYF

len: 16
j_gene: TRBJ1-4
v_gene: TRBV2
abundance: -
CDR3aa: CASSKMGRDRYEKLFF

len: 14
j_gene: TRBJ1-2
v_gene: TRBV18
abundance: -
CDR3aa: CASSPRGGSYGYTF

len: 15
j_gene: TRBJ1-2
v_gene: TRBV15
abundance: -
CDR3aa: CATTRTVPALYGYTF

len: 15
j_gene: -
v_gene: TRBV10-2
abundance: -
CDR3aa: CASNRGLAGLVEQYF

len: 14
j_gene: TRBJ1-1
v_gene: TRBV19
abundance: -
CDR3aa: CASNKQGLNTEAFF

len: 15
j_gene: TRBJ1-2
v_gene: TRBV13
abundance: -
CDR3aa: CASSLFRVTNYGYTF

len: 15
j_gene: TRBJ2-6
v_gene: TRBV11-2
abundance: -
CDR3aa: CASSLGQSGANVLTF